One T cell receptor (beta chain) is described in this entry. Authors' data handling: Researchers report that nucleated cell counts were estimated from reference gene primer amplification. The protocol was immunoSEQ multiplex PCR, while the TCRdb copy is restricted to in-frame clones and leaves out a portion. The V and J calls and clone size were taken over from that table, and D and trimming were inferred from the DNA. The sample contains about 190,000 clones, roughly 79% of which appear only once. This sample is part of a study of blood T cell repertoires in COVID-19. Across the study: T cells, B-cell-depleted T cells, or PBMCs supplied cDNA or gDNA.

Source material: peripheral blood. The TCR originated in a man aged 55-75 years with active or convalescent COVID-19.

DNA of the CDR3: TGCGCCAGCCCGACAGAGGAAGCTTTCTTT. It specifies CASPTEEAFF. The rearrangement links TRBV10-1 to TRBJ1-1, with D possibly TRBD1 on 5 matching bases. This CDR3 spans 10 amino acids. V was clipped by 8 bases and J by 8 bases, with 9 bases between them. Germline assignment: CDR1 WNHNN and CDR2 SYGVQD (reference sequence).